Listed below are T cell receptor beta chains from one sample, sequenced in a study of T cell clonotyping in hematopoietic cell transplantation. Sequencing used immunoSEQ multiplex PCR; TCRdb keeps in-frame clones, though not all of them. Of some 17,000 clones in the sample, more than 75% are singletons; the top ten hold more than 3.5%. The sample here was PBMCs, taken 100 days after allogeneic stem cell transplant. These receptors were collected from a male patient aged 60 to 75 who had an allogeneic stem cell transplant from a related donor, so the T cells may come from the graft donor. Some clones in this sample may be carry-over from other donors' samples. Both conserved end residues are part of each CDR3. A D gene is named only where the DNA matches it firmly. Clone sizes are given selectively: once, few, many, or a class where the clone is expanded.

J | size | D | length | V | DNA | CDR3
TRBJ1-6 | . | . | 16 | TRBV27 | TGTGCCAGCAGTCCTGAGGTGGGGGGGTTCAATTCACCCCTCCACTTT | CASSPEVGGFNSPLHF
TRBJ1-4 | . | . | 15 | TRBV4-3 | TGCGCCAGCAGCCCAACCTTGGGGTTAGGCGAAAAACTGTTTTTT | CASSPTLGLGEKLFF
TRBJ2-3 | once | TRBD1 | 15 | TRBV5-1 | TGCGCCAGCAGCACTGGACAGGGGCTCACAGATACGCAGTATTTT | CASSTGQGLTDTQYF
TRBJ2-1 | . | TRBD2 | 14 | TRBV6-6 | TGTGCCAGCAGAGCGGGGAGTAGGTACAATGAGCAGTTCTTC | CASRAGSRYNEQFF
TRBJ2-5 | . | TRBD2 | 17 | TRBV4-3 | TGCGCCAGCAGCCAGAATAGCGGGGGGGCCGGGTGGGAGACCCAGTACTTC | CASSQNSGGAGWETQYF
TRBJ1-4 | . | . | 14 | TRBV5-8 | TGTGCCAGCAGCTCCAGGGGTTTAAACGAAAAACTGTTTTTT | CASSSRGLNEKLFF
TRBJ1-1 | . | . | 13 | TRBV7-2 | TGTGCCAGCAGCTTGGGGGTGTGGACTGAAGCTTTCTTT | CASSLGVWTEAFF
TRBJ1-6 | few | . | 14 | TRBV5-1 | TGCGCCAGCAGCGAAATCGGATACCAATCACCCCTCCACTTT | CASSEIGYQSPLHF
TRBJ2-7 | . | TRBD2 | 15 | TRBV7-2 | TGTGCCAGCAGCTTGGGGAGACTAGCGGGGGGCGAGCAGTACTTC | CASSLGRLAGGEQYF
TRBJ2-7 | . | TRBD1 | 14 | TRBV5-6 | TGTGCCAGCAGCCCGCCGGGACAGGGGGACGAGCAGTACTTC | CASSPPGQGDEQYF
TRBJ2-7 | . | TRBD1 | 15 | TRBV11-1 | TGTGCCAGCAGCCCCCACAGGGGGGATCCCTACGAGCAGTACTTC | CASSPHRGDPYEQYF
TRBJ2-7 | . | TRBD2 | 11 | TRBV29-1 | TGCAGCGTTGCGGGCGGGGGGCAGCAGTACTTC | CSVAGGGQQYF
TRBJ2-1 | . | . | 14 | TRBV15 | TGTGCCACCAGCAGACCAACCAGGTACAATGAGCAGTTCTTC | CATSRPTRYNEQFF
TRBJ2-2 | . | . | 16 | TRBV19 | TGTGCCAGTTCACTCCCCCCTCAGGGAAGCGGCGGGGAGCTGTTTTTT | CASSLPPQGSGGELFF